The subject of this entry is one TCR beta chain. Only in-frame clones appear in the TCRdb table, and some are missing; sequencing was by immunoSEQ multiplex PCR. The table lists under 150,000 clones, 80% to 90% of them singletons. The entry originates in a study of PD-L1 blockade in urothelial cancer. Study context: In the patient group, twenty-five of 29 were males with bladder-origin urothelial cancer. From 0 to 3 prior chemotherapy regimens had been given to the patients. Blood gave a median 141,255 T cells.

Sample time point: peripheral blood 6 weeks after treatment start. Patients' urothelial carcinoma was locally advanced or metastatic. The sequence came from a man aged 55 to 70 with urothelial cancer. The sequences come from PBMCs, collected around atezolizumab (anti-PD-L1) treatment.

CDR3 amino acids: CASSPDRVGDEKLFF. CDR3 nucleotides: TGTGCCAGCAGCCCGGACAGGGTTGGAGATGAAAAACTGTTTTTT. The chain is built from TRBV11-2 and TRBJ1-4; 8 bases align to TRBD1. Germline assignment: CDR1 SGHAT and CDR2 FQNNGV. With 5 bases clipped from V and 6 bases from J, the junction kept 8 bases outside the gene matches. The CDR3 runs to 15 residues.